A single sample is the source of the 27 T cell receptor beta chains below, sequenced in a study of cytomegalovirus exposure and HLA in healthy donors. The PCR ran on 60 Vbeta and 13 Jbeta primers. TCRdb's table, derived via immunoSEQ multiplex PCR, lists solely in-frame clones and lacks some. The data contain roughly 100,000 clones, approximately 70% of them singletons. Sequencing was carried out using PBMCs. The source of these receptors is a man between 35 and 55 years old in good health and CMV-seropositive.

The chain joins TRBV5-5 to TRBJ1-3, with 8 nucleotides matching TRBD1. The trim removed 5 bases at V and 3 bases at J, leaving 7 bases unmatched. From germline, CDR1 is SGHKS and CDR2 YYEKEE (reference sequence). The CDR3 spans 15 residues. In nucleotides, the CDR3 is TGTGCCAGCAGTCTTGGACAGGGTCGTGGAAACACCATATATTTT. This encodes CASSLGQGRGNTIYF. Full variable domain (outside the CDR3, taken from reference TRBV5-5 and TRBJ1-3): DAGVTQSPTHLIKTRGQQVTLRCSPISGHKSVSWYQQVLGQGPQFIFQYYEKEERGRGNFPDRFSARQFPNYSSELNVNALLLGDSALYLCASSLGQGRGNTIYFGEGSWLTVV.

The V call is TRBV2, the J call TRBJ1-2; 7 bases map to TRBD1. The CDR3 spans 14 residues. Trimming removed 5 bases from V and 10 bases from J; junction bases left unmatched: 13. Germline values: CDR1 SNHLY, CDR2 FYNNEI. The CDR3 DNA reads as TGTGCCAGCAGTTCGCTAGGGGACAGCCAAGACTACACCTTC. It codes for CASSSLGDSQDYTF.

This chain links TRBV27 with TRBJ1-2; 9 bases align to TRBD1. The CDR3 is made up of 17 amino acids. Germline V gene sequence: CDR1 MNHEY, CDR2 SMNVEV (reference sequence). V dropped 4 bases and J dropped 4; count of bases not matched to a gene: 13. CDR3 DNA: TGTGCCAGCAGTTCGTATAAAACAGGGGGCATATCCTATGGCTACACCTTC. This sequence encodes CASSSYKTGGISYGYTF.

The V and J genes are TRBV10-3 and TRBJ1-2, with D possibly matching TRBD1 (5 bases). Looked up from germline, CDR1 is ENHRY and CDR2 is SYGVKD. The length of the CDR3 is 11 residues. The V and J ends lost 10 bases and 6 bases respectively, with 12 bases between them. The CDR3 region is CATSFRDGYTF. CDR3 nucleotides: TGTGCCACCAGCTTCAGGGATGGCTACACCTTC.

The chain couples TRBV10-3 to TRBJ2-1, with 7 nucleotides matching TRBD2. The CDR3 consists of 15 residues. V gave up 2 bases and J gave up 2 bases; unmatched junction bases: 3. Germline V gene data show CDR1 as ENHRY and CDR2 as SYGVKD. In DNA form, the CDR3 reads TGTGCCATCAGTGAGAATCTAGCGGCCTACAATGAGCAGTTCTTC. Its protein is CAISENLAAYNEQFF.

The chain links TRBV2 to TRBJ2-2; D call uncertain. Germline CDR1 is SNHLY and CDR2 is FYNNEI. Deletions cut 7 bases from V and 1 base from J, with 13 bases between. CDR3 size: 15 residues. CDR3: CASKSLVQNTGELFF. CDR3 DNA sequence: TGTGCCAGCAAATCCCTAGTTCAGAACACCGGGGAGCTGTTTTTT.

The chain couples TRBV5-1 to TRBJ1-5, with 7 bases identical to TRBD1. This CDR3 region has 14 residues. Germline V lookup: CDR1 SGHRS, CDR2 YFSETQ. J gave up 7 bases and V 3 bases, and 7 bases lay outside the gene matches. CDR3 nucleotide sequence: TGCGCCAGCAGCTCCACAGGGGAACAGCAGCCCCAGCATTTT. It codes for CASSSTGEQQPQHF.

The chain links TRBV5-4 to TRBJ2-1, with 11 bases identical to TRBD1. This CDR3 is built from 15 residues. Germline lookup yields CDR1 SGHNT and CDR2 YYREEE (reference sequence). V shed 3 bases, J shed 8 bases, and the junction held 7 bases outside the gene matches. CDR3 in DNA: TGTGCCAGCAGCTCCGGACAGGGGGCGCTGGATGAGCAGTTCTTC. Protein product: CASSSGQGALDEQFF.

The gene calls are TRBV11-2 and TRBJ2-7, with 11 bases fitting TRBD2. The V gene end was trimmed by 4 bases and the J gene end by 0 bases; junction bases not matched to a gene: 2. Germline V gene lookup returns CDR1 SGHAT and CDR2 FQNNGV. The CDR3 covers 15 residues. Here the CDR3 reads CASSSGLAASYEQYF. Here the CDR3 DNA reads TGTGCCAGCAGCTCGGGACTAGCGGCCTCCTACGAGCAGTACTTC.

This chain joins TRBV28 and TRBJ2-7, with TRBD1 identical over 10 bases. CDR3 length equals 16 residues. V trimming: 5 bases; J trimming: 2 bases; junction bases outside the gene matches: 9. The germline V gene has CDR1 MDHEN and CDR2 SYDVKM. As DNA, the CDR3 is TGTGCCAGCAGTCCGCCCCCGGGACAGGGGCCCTACGAGCAGTACTTC. Its translation is CASSPPPGQGPYEQYF. Looking up the rest from reference TRBV28 and TRBJ2-7 gives the full variable domain: DVKVTQSSRYLVKRTGEKVFLECVQDMDHENMFWYRQDPGLGLRLIYFSYDVKMKEKGDIPEGYSVSREKKERFSLILESASTNQTSMYLCASSPPPGQGPYEQYFGPGTRLTVT.

This chain links TRBV5-6 with TRBJ2-3; D may be TRBD1 (7 bases). Trimming removed 2 bases from V and 6 bases from J, with 16 bases in between. The germline V gene encodes CDR1 SGHDT and CDR2 YYEEEE. The CDR3 contains 15 residues. The CDR3 is CASSFRAGGTDTQYF. The CDR3 DNA sequence: TGTGCCAGCAGCTTTCGGGCAGGGGGGACGGATACGCAGTATTTT.

J is TRBJ1-5 and V is TRBV4-1; D is unresolved. From germline, CDR1 is MGHRA and CDR2 YSYEKL. Between the trimmed V and J ends, which lost 0 bases and 0 bases, there was a span of 9 bases. The CDR3 covers 16 residues. The CDR3 is CASSQEQIYSNQPQHF. The CDR3 region has the DNA TGCGCCAGCAGCCAAGAACAGATATATAGCAATCAGCCCCAGCATTTT.

The chain carries TRBV7-2 and TRBJ2-7, with 7 bases aligning to TRBD2. Trimming removed 5 bases from V and 7 bases from J; junction bases left unmatched: 11. This CDR3 has 14 residues. CDR1 is SGHTA and CDR2 is FQGNSA in the germline V gene. The chain's CDR3 is CASSGLGDRGEQYF. The CDR3 region has the DNA TGTGCCAGCAGCGGACTAGGAGATCGCGGGGAGCAGTACTTC.

The V gene is TRBV2, the J gene TRBJ1-5; 7 nucleotides match TRBD1. V shed 5 bases, J shed 5 bases, and the junction held 6 bases outside the gene matches. Looked up from germline, CDR1 is SNHLY and CDR2 is FYNNEI. The CDR3 extends over 14 amino acids. As DNA, the CDR3 is TGTGCCAGCAGTCGACAGGGTTCCGATCAGCCCCAGCATTTT. This translates into CASSRQGSDQPQHF. The variable domain in full, with the rest retrieved from reference TRBV2 and TRBJ1-5, is EPEVTQTPSHQVTQMGQEVILRCVPISNHLYFYWYRQILGQKVEFLVSFYNNEISEKSEIFDDQFSVERPDGSNFTLKIRSTKLEDSAMYFCASSRQGSDQPQHFGDGTRLSIL.

The chain links TRBV4-1 to TRBJ2-2; D not certain. Germline V lookup: CDR1 MGHRA, CDR2 YSYEKL. Trimming cost V 4 bases and J 0 bases, with 18 bases left between them. This CDR3 region has 18 residues. CDR3 sequence: CASSRKTWVGSNTGELFF. DNA of the CDR3: TGCGCCAGCAGCCGAAAGACTTGGGTCGGCTCGAACACCGGGGAGCTGTTTTTT.

V gene TRBV12-5 combines with J gene TRBJ1-5; 12 bases match TRBD1. The CDR3 is 19 residues long. CDR1 and CDR2 from the germline V gene are LGHNT and FRNRAP. V shed 7 bases and J 0 bases; nucleotides not matched to a gene: 13. CDR3 DNA sequence: TGTGCTAGTGTCTACCCCGGGACAGGGGGCAGTTGTAGCAATCAGCCCCAGCATTTT. This encodes CASVYPGTGGSCSNQPQHF.

The chain employs TRBV4-2 and TRBJ2-1; 12 bases line up with TRBD2. The V segment lost 2 bases and the J segment 7 bases; nucleotides outside the gene matches: 6. Germline lookup yields CDR1 LGHNA and CDR2 YNFKEQ. The CDR3 contains 16 residues. CDR3 loop: CASSQRLAGVLNEQFF. The CDR3 coding sequence is TGTGCCAGCAGCCAAAGACTAGCGGGAGTCCTTAATGAGCAGTTCTTC.

The chain couples TRBV30 to TRBJ1-2; 11 nucleotides line up with TRBD1. J was trimmed by 5 bases and V by 1 base; bases with no gene match: 12. The CDR3 is 17 residues long. Germline values: CDR1 GTSNPN, CDR2 SVGIG (reference sequence). The CDR3 nucleotides are TGTGCCTGGAGTGGCCCCCTCGGACAGGGGGCGCGATATGGCTACACCTTC. Its protein is CAWSGPLGQGARYGYTF.

The rearrangement links TRBV27 to TRBJ2-7, with TRBD1 identical over 7 bases. Germline trimming cut 8 bases from V and 3 bases from J; bases unmatched to any gene: 4. The CDR3 has 12 amino acids. Germline assignment: CDR1 MNHEY and CDR2 SMNVEV (reference sequence). CDR3 sequence: CASGDRYYEQYV. CDR3 in DNA: TGTGCCAGCGGGGACAGATACTACGAGCAGTACGTC.

The chain is built from TRBV6-8 and TRBJ2-5; D perhaps matches TRBD2 (5 bases). This CDR3 is built from 19 residues. V was trimmed by 0 bases and J by 0 bases, leaving 20 bases between them. Germline CDR1 and CDR2: MNHGY and SAAAGT. The CDR3 sequence is CASSYSKSPADRYQETQYF. Here the CDR3 DNA reads TGTGCCAGCAGTTACTCGAAGAGTCCAGCGGATAGGTACCAAGAGACCCAGTACTTC.

The CDR3 here is CASSLGGSTEAFF. CDR3 DNA sequence: TGTGCCAGCAGCTTAGGAGGTAGCACTGAAGCTTTCTTT. V usage is TRBV7-3 and J usage is TRBJ1-1, with D hard to call. The germline V gene has CDR1 SGHTA and CDR2 FQGTGA. V dropped 2 bases and J dropped 4 bases, with 8 bases sitting between them. This CDR3 comprises 13 residues.

This clone appeared a few times. V is TRBV7-9 and J is TRBJ1-1, with D unclear. CDR1 is SEHNR and CDR2 is FQNEAQ in the germline V gene (reference sequence). V was trimmed by 5 bases and J by 4 bases, leaving 14 bases between them. This CDR3 spans 14 amino acids. CDR3 bases: TGTGCCAGCAGCCACGGAGGTGAGGGCACTGAAGCTTTCTTT. Its translation is CASSHGGEGTEAFF.

The V and J genes are TRBV6-6 and TRBJ1-4, with D possibly TRBD1 on 5 matching bases. This CDR3 comprises 15 residues. V was shortened by 6 bases and J by 3 bases, with 14 bases between the two germline ends. CDR1 and CDR2 from the germline V gene are MNHNY and SVGAGI (reference sequence). The CDR3: CASRDPGSANEKLFF. The DNA of the CDR3 is TGTGCCAGCAGAGATCCAGGGTCGGCTAATGAAAAACTGTTTTTT.

This clone appeared once. Here the CDR3 reads CASSLSGVRETQYF. The CDR3 DNA sequence: TGTGCCAGCAGCTTATCGGGGGTGCGGGAGACCCAGTACTTC. The chain employs TRBV11-2 and TRBJ2-5, with D maybe TRBD2 (6 bases). CDR3 length: 14 residues. CDR1 and CDR2 (germline): SGHAT, FQNNGV. Trimming removed 2 bases at V and 5 bases at J, with 12 bases between.

The rearrangement joins TRBV2 to TRBJ2-7; D gene uncertain. The V gene's germline CDR1 is SNHLY and CDR2 FYNNEI. V was trimmed by 7 bases and J by 2 bases, leaving 9 bases between them. The CDR3 contains 12 residues. CDR3 sequence reads: CASTDNTYEQYF. CDR3 nucleotides: TGTGCCAGCACCGACAACACCTACGAGCAGTACTTC.

The rearrangement uses TRBV19 and TRBJ1-2; TRBD1 aligns across 11 bases. Germline CDR1 and CDR2: LNHDA and SQIVND (reference sequence). This CDR3 contains 16 residues. The V segment lost 3 bases and the J segment 7 bases; nucleotides outside the gene matches: 10. The CDR3 region has the DNA TGTGCCAGTAGTATTTCCCGGACAGGGGGCGTGAGTGGCTACACCTTC. Protein sequence: CASSISRTGGVSGYTF.

This clone has only a few counts. This chain uses TRBV28 with TRBJ2-3; 7 bases agree with TRBD2. Germline V lookup: CDR1 MDHEN, CDR2 SYDVKM. The CDR3 contains 16 residues. J gave up 0 bases and V 5 bases, and 8 bases lay outside the gene matches. In DNA, the CDR3 is TGTGCCAGCAGTCCCCCTAGCGGACCCAGCACAGATACGCAGTATTTT. It encodes CASSPPSGPSTDTQYF. The whole variable domain, filled in from reference TRBV28 and TRBJ2-3, reads DVKVTQSSRYLVKRTGEKVFLECVQDMDHENMFWYRQDPGLGLRLIYFSYDVKMKEKGDIPEGYSVSREKKERFSLILESASTNQTSMYLCASSPPSGPSTDTQYFGPGTRLTVL.